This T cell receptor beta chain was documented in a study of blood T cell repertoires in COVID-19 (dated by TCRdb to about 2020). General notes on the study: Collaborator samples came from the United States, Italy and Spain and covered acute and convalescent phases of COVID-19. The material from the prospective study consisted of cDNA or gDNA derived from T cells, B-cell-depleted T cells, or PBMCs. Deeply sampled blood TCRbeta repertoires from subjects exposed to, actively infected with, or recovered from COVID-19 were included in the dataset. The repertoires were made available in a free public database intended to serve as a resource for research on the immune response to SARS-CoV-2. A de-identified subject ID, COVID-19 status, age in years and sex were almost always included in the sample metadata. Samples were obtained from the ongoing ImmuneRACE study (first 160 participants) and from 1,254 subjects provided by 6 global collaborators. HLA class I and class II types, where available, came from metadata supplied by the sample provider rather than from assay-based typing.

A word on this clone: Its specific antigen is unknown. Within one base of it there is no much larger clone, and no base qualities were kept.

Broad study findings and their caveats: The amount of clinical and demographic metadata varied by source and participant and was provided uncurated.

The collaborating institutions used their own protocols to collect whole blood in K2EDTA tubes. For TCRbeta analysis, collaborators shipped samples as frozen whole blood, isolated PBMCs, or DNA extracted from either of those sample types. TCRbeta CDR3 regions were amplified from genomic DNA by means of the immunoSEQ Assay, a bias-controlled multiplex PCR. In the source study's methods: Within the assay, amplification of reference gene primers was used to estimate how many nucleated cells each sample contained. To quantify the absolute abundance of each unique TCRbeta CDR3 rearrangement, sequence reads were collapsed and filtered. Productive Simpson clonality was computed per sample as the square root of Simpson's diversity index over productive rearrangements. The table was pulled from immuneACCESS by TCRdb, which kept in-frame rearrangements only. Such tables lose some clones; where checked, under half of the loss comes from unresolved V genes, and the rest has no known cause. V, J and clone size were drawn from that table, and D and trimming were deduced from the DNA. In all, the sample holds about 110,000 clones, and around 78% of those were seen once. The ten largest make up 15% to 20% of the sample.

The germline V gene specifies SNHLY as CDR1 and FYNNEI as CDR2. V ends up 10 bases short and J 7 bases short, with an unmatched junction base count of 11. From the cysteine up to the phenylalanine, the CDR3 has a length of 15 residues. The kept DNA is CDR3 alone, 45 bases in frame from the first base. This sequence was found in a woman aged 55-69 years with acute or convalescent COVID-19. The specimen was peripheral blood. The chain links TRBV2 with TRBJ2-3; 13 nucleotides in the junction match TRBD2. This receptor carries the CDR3 CATTGTSGTANTQYF. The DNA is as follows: TGTGCCACCACAGGGACTAGCGGGACGGCGAATACGCAGTATTTT.